The rows below give T cell receptor beta chains drawn from one sample of a study of radiation and T cells in renal cell carcinoma. Method: immunoSEQ multiplex PCR; TCRdb's copy keeps in-frame clones and lacks some. The sample contains 14,000 to 15,000 clones, around two thirds of which appear only once. The material was tumor tissue, obtained from a patient whose treatment was nephrectomy without radiotherapy. These receptors originate from a man between 60 and 75 years old with renal cell carcinoma. Each CDR3 is given without its conserved first and last residue.

V gene	J gene	CDR3 protein
TRBV6-1	TRBJ2-5	ASSAGTSFPLQY
TRBV21-1	TRBJ2-5	ASSKDRTGGQERTQY
TRBV4-3	TRBJ2-2	ASSQDPASRTGELF
TRBV5-1	TRBJ2-2	ASRVTGELF
TRBV5-5	TRBJ2-2	ASSLDYYTGELF
TRBV2	TRBJ1-2	ASSLQGNGYT
TRBV28	TRBJ2-7	ASSLRQSWASGASSYEQY
TRBV7-9	TRBJ2-5	ASSLGDLGSQY
TRBV5-4	TRBJ2-5	ASSFPDARGPQETQY
TRBV12-5	TRBJ2-1	ASGLGDAAYNEQF
TRBV7-2	TRBJ1-5	ASSLSPKQPQH
TRBV15	TRBJ1-1	ATSRDRSPFAEAF
TRBV28	TRBJ1-5	ASSPPAYNNQPQH
TRBV30	TRBJ2-7	ASRTGNSYEQY
TRBV5-4	TRBJ1-3	ASSFGGQISGNTIY
TRBV6-5	TRBJ2-1	ASSLLGPRNEQF
TRBV5-1	TRBJ2-2	ASSLRGDFNTGELF
TRBV7-2	TRBJ1-1	ASSLEDRKAF
TRBV6-6	TRBJ1-2	ASRGQEANYGYT
TRBV7-8	TRBJ2-7	ASSSPILYEQY
TRBV5-6	TRBJ1-3	ASSLGASSGNTIY
TRBV5-1	TRBJ2-2	ASSLETVANTGELF
TRBV6-1	TRBJ2-2	ASRIQGIPGELF
TRBV5-1	TRBJ2-1	ASSALTEGNEQF
TRBV12-5	TRBJ2-2	ASGLVPDGTGGTGELF
TRBV7-9	TRBJ2-1	ASSAGQYNEQF
TRBV5-6	TRBJ2-5	ASSPGTSGGAQY
TRBV4-2	TRBJ2-5	ASSEDKPKRETQY
TRBV2	TRBJ1-1	ASRWANTEAF
TRBV6-6	TRBJ2-7	ASSYLGVEQY
TRBV18	TRBJ2-7	ASSPAGGGEQY
TRBV5-4	TRBJ2-2	ASSLGTYNTGELF
TRBV29-1	TRBJ2-7	SVEVGGGHPREQY
TRBV19	TRBJ2-2	ASSIKPLGNTGELF
TRBV2	TRBJ2-7	ASTGDNSYEQY
TRBV18	TRBJ1-2	ASSPGGTDYGYT
TRBV7-9	TRBJ2-7	ASSFYSEQY
TRBV11-2	TRBJ2-1	ASSFASGSINEQF
TRBV6-1	TRBJ2-7	ASSGTASSPLGDEQY
TRBV23-1	TRBJ2-6	ASSQPRIQGGSGANVLT
TRBV5-4	TRBJ1-1	ASSDWREAYTEAF
TRBV7-7	TRBJ2-7	ASSLAFPLAGGPYEQY
TRBV28	TRBJ2-3	ASSSYRAGGGTDTQY
TRBV7-9	TRBJ2-5	ASSLDRTTQETQY
TRBV2	TRBJ2-6	ASRQSFSGANVLT
TRBV18	TRBJ2-3	ASSPRGQGTDSTDTQY
TRBV5-1	TRBJ2-2	ASSLGRPGATNTGELF
TRBV4-2	TRBJ2-7	ASSSGGSYEQY
TRBV19	TRBJ2-1	ASSRTSRGASSYNEQF
TRBV5-1	TRBJ1-5	ASSLDGGGNQPQH
TRBV5-5	TRBJ2-1	ASSLALAPAYNEQF
TRBV6-4	TRBJ2-2	ASSLSGQADTGELF
TRBV19	TRBJ2-3	ASSRSSRSDTQY
TRBV25-1	TRBJ2-1	ASRGTGVGNEQF